This T cell receptor (beta chain) was identified in a study of early T cells in non-severe SARS-CoV-2 infection (dated by TCRdb to the early 2020s). General notes on the study: Bulk RNA from unsorted whole blood was used for TCR sequencing, so alpha and beta chains could not be paired. What the authors observed across the whole study: VDJdb matching was skewed toward anti-spike CD8 responses, so virus-specific expansions were likely underestimated and private and CD4 specificities were missed.

To prepare the library, 5' RACE was applied. Reads for this sample came from a NextSeq 500. In the TCR library protocol, unique molecular identifiers were attached to individual cDNA molecules to correct for PCR bias and sequencing error. Both TCR alpha and beta chains were sequenced, and tight co-correlation was observed between alpha and beta sequence abundances in each sample. From the authors' description of their analysis: Decombinator V4 was used to annotate TCR sequences for V gene, J gene and CDR3. Expanded TCRs were defined as changing significantly between any two time points under a Poisson model with p below 0.0001. TCR abundances were normalised to the total number of TCRs sequenced per sample and were expressed as counts per million. VDJdb, accessed 1 November 2021, was searched for CMV, EBV and SARS-CoV-2 annotated TCRs, with TCRs annotated for multiple antigens excluded. The public reads were reanalyzed by TCRdb: fastp trimming at Q25, MiXCR alignment, in-frame beta chains only. Duplicate CDR3 protein sequences are folded into a single record with the most common DNA and genes. These V and J calls rely on TCRdb rather than the paper's analysis. The sample includes 65,000 to 85,000 distinct CDR3 sequences, with about 13% observed a single time. The ten largest clones capture roughly 5.2% of the sample.

A case-control design nested within a healthcare worker cohort in London, UK, was used, with weekly nasopharyngeal swab PCR tests and blood sampling performed. Healthcare workers were recruited between 23 and 31 March 2020, during the week of the UK lockdown, and were followed weekly for up to about 15 weeks. This clonotype was detected ten times or more. Its antigen target is currently unknown. Within one base of it there is no much larger clone, and no base qualities were kept. This sequence was found in an adult who was a healthcare worker with PCR-confirmed SARS-CoV-2 infection or an uninfected control (not recorded which). The sequencing sample was made of whole blood.

The base sequence is TGTGCCAGCAGCATACTAGCGTCAGGGACCGGGGAGCTGTTTTTT. It codes for CASSILASGTGELFF. This sequence uses TRBV9 and TRBJ2-2, with TRBD2 identical over 7 junction bases. Its CDR3 holds 15 amino acids, cysteine through phenylalanine. The DNA shown is the 45-base CDR3, in frame from base 1. V loses 4 bases at its end and J loses 5 bases; junction bases beyond the gene matches: 8. CDR1 and CDR2 are read off the germline V gene as SGDLS and YYNGEE.